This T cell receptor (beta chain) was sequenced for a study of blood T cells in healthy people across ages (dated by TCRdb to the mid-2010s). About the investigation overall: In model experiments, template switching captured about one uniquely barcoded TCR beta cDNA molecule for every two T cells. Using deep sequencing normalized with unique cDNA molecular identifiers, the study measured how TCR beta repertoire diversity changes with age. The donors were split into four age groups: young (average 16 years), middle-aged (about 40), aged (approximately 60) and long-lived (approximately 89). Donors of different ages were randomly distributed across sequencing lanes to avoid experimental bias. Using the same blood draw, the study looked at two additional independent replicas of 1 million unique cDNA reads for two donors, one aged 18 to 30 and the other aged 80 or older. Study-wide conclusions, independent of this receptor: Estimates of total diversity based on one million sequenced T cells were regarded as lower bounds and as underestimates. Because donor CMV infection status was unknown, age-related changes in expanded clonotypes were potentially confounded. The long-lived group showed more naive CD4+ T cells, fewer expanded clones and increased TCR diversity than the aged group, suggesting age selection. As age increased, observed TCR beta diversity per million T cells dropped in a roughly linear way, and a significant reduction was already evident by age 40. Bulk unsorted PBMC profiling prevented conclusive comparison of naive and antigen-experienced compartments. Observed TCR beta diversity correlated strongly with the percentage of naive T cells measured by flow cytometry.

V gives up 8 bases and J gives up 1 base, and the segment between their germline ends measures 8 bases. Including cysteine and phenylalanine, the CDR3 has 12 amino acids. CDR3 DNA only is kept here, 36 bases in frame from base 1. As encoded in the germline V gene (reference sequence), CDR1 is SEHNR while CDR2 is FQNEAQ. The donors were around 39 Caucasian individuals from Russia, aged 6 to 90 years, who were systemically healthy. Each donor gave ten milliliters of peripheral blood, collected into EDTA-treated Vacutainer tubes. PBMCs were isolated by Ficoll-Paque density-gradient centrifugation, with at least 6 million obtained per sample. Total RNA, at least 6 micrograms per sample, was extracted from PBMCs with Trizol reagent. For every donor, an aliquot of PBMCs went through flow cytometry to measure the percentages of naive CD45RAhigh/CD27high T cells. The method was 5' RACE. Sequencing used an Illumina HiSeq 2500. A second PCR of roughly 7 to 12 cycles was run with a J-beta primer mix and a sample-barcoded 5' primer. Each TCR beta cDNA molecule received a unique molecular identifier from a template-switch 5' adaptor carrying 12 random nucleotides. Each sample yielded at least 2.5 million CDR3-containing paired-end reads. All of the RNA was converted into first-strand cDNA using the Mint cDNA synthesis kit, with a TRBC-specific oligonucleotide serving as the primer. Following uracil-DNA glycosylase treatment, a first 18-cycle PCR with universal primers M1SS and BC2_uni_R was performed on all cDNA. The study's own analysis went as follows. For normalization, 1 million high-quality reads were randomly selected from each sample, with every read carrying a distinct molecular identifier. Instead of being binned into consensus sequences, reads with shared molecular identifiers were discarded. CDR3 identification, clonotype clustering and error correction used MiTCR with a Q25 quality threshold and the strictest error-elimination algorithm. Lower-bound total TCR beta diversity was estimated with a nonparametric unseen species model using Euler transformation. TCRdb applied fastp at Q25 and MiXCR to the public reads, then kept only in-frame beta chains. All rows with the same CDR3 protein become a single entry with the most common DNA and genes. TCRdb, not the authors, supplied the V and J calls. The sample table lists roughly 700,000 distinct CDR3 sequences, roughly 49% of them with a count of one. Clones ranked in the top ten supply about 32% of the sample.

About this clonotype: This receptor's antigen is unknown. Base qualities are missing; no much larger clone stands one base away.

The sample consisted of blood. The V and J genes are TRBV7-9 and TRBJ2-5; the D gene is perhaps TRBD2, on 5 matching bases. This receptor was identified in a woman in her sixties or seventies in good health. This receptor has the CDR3 CASGSSQETQYF. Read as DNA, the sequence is TGTGCCAGCGGGAGTAGCCAAGAGACCCAGTACTTC.